This T cell receptor (beta chain) was recovered during a study of T cell repertoires in cytomegalovirus infection. On the study more broadly: Indications came from public TCR beta signatures; they pointed to CMV infection and to a matching HLA type.

This clonotype showed up just a few times. Each CDR3 protein gets one entry after TCRdb re-called the reads with MiXCR. The profile shows roughly 500,000 distinct CDR3 sequences, about 15% of them singletons. The CDR3 is made up of 14 amino acids. Germline values: CDR1 LNHNV, CDR2 YYDKDF (reference sequence). V lost 4 bases and J lost 8; bases outside the gene matches: 5. This receptor was taken from a human donor in good health (CMV status not recorded). Some clones in this sample may be carry-over from other donors' samples. The specimen was CD8+ T cells from PBMCs. V gene TRBV15 combines with J gene TRBJ1-6, with TRBD1 matching 7 bases. The CDR3 loop is CATSKGGMDSPLHF. In DNA form, the CDR3 reads TGTGCCACCAGCAAAGGGGGCATGGATTCACCCCTCCACTTT. Looking up the rest from reference TRBV15 and TRBJ1-6 gives the full variable domain: DAMVIQNPRYQVTQFGKPVTLSCSQTLNHNVMYWYQQKSSQAPKLLFHYYDKDFNNEADTPDNFQSRRPNTSFCFLDIRSPGLGDTAMYLCATSKGGMDSPLHFGNGTRLTVT.